This T cell receptor (beta chain) originates from a study of blood T cell repertoires in COVID-19 (dated by TCRdb to about 2020). A note on the overall study: The collaborator samples originated in the United States, Italy and Spain and spanned the acute and convalescent phases of COVID-19. The material from the prospective study consisted of cDNA or gDNA derived from T cells, B-cell-depleted T cells, or PBMCs. The dataset comprised deeply sampled blood TCRbeta repertoires from subjects exposed to, actively infected with, or recovered from COVID-19. The repertoires were released in a freely available public database meant as a resource for research on the immune response to SARS-CoV-2. Samples came from the ongoing ImmuneRACE study (first 160 participants) plus 1,254 subjects from 6 global collaborators. A de-identified subject ID, COVID-19 status, age in years and sex were almost always included in the sample metadata. HLA class I and class II types, where available, came from metadata supplied by the sample provider rather than from assay-based typing.

The germline V gene yields MGHRA for CDR1 and YSYEKL for CDR2. Taken from cysteine to phenylalanine, the CDR3 has 17 residues. The only DNA kept is the CDR3, 51 bases in frame from the first base. Germline trimming: 1 base from V, 4 bases from J; junction bases outside gene matches: 8. Another Seattle source contributed samples from volunteer blood donors who had recovered from COVID-19. The collaborating institutions used their own protocols to collect whole blood in K2EDTA tubes. For TCRbeta analysis, collaborator samples were shipped as frozen whole blood, as isolated PBMCs, or as DNA extracted from either sample type. Comments on this clone: It lacks a known antigen. Base qualities are missing; no much larger clone stands one base away.

TCRbeta CDR3 regions were amplified from genomic DNA by means of the immunoSEQ Assay, a bias-controlled multiplex PCR. The paper's processing steps were these. The number of nucleated cells in each sample was estimated from the amplification of reference gene primers within the assay. To quantify the absolute abundance of each unique TCRbeta CDR3 rearrangement, sequence reads were collapsed and filtered. Productive Simpson clonality was computed per sample as the square root of Simpson's diversity index over productive rearrangements. This is the immuneACCESS table as TCRdb keeps it, with only in-frame sequences that have V and J called. A part of the clones is gone; compared with another copy, unresolved V genes explain less than half, and the rest is unexplained. Clone size and V and J calls were adopted from that table, with D and trimming inferred from the DNA. The sample profile shows 150,000 to 200,000 clones; around 83% of them were found once. The ten largest account for approximately 19% of the sample.

Study-level results and caveats: How much clinical and demographic metadata was included differed by source and by participant, and the metadata was provided uncurated.

The rearrangement joined TRBV4-1 to TRBJ1-3, and 9 junctional nucleotides match TRBD1. The source material was peripheral blood. This clonotype was obtained from a woman in her 70s who had recovered from COVID-19. The nucleotide sequence reads as follows: TGCGCCAGCAGCCAAGCCGGAACAGGGGGCTCCGGAAACACCATATATTTT. It encodes CASSQAGTGGSGNTIYF.